The rows below give T cell receptor beta chains drawn from one sample of a study of ipilimumab plus nivolumab after autologous stem cell transplantation. Some clones are missing from TCRdb's copy, which holds only in-frame ones; the method was immunoSEQ multiplex PCR. The table has about 40,000 clones, about 91% seen once; the top ten hold under 0.9%. The specimen was PBMCs, collected in a trial of ipilimumab plus nivolumab as post-transplant consolidation. Every receptor here comes from a male donor with multiple myeloma. CDR3s include the opening cysteine and the closing phenylalanine or tryptophan. D genes are given only for firm matches. Some rows have no size entry. The others give once, few or many, or a class for an expanded clone.

J gene,D gene,clone size,V gene,CDR3 protein,CDR3 DNA
TRBJ1-1,-,-,TRBV27,CASSSPAGTEAFF,TGTGCCAGCAGTTCCCCGGCAGGCACTGAAGCTTTCTTT
TRBJ2-2,TRBD2,-,TRBV7-2,CASSSIDLGLAGAGELFF,TGTGCCAGCAGCTCAATCGACCTGGGACTAGCGGGAGCTGGGGAGCTGTTTTTT
TRBJ2-1,TRBD2,-,TRBV2,CASRGEGYNEQFF,TGTGCCAGCAGGGGGGAGGGTTACAATGAGCAGTTCTTC
TRBJ2-7,TRBD2,-,TRBV18,CASSLLGAGSSYEQYF,TGTGCCAGCTCCCTCCTCGGAGCGGGGTCAAGCTACGAGCAGTACTTC
TRBJ2-7,TRBD2,-,TRBV5-4,CASSLDSGRLNEQYF,TGTGCCAGCAGCTTGGATAGCGGGAGGCTTAACGAGCAGTACTTC
TRBJ2-7,-,-,TRBV28,CASSRTISSYEQYF,TGTGCCAGCAGTCGGACTATTTCATCCTACGAGCAGTACTTC
TRBJ2-6,TRBD2,-,TRBV7-2,CASSKNPSGGVKANVLTF,TGTGCCAGCAGCAAGAACCCTAGCGGGGGTGTGAAGGCCAACGTCCTGACTTTC
TRBJ2-3,TRBD2,-,TRBV7-6,CASSLRLAGGPDTQYF,TGTGCCAGCAGCTTAAGACTAGCGGGAGGGCCAGATACGCAGTATTTT
TRBJ1-4,TRBD1,-,TRBV28,CASSLWDREGKLFF,TGTGCCAGCAGTTTATGGGACAGGGAGGGAAAACTGTTTTTT
TRBJ2-2,-,-,TRBV30,CAWTPLWGGAADTGELFF,TGTGCCTGGACCCCACTTTGGGGGGGGGCAGCGGACACCGGGGAGCTGTTTTTT
TRBJ2-1,TRBD2,-,TRBV7-3,CASSSTSGEQFF,TGTGCCAGCAGCTCCACTAGCGGCGAGCAGTTCTTC
TRBJ2-1,-,-,TRBV7-2,CASSQAGSYNEQFF,TGTGCCAGCAGCCAAGCGGGTTCATACAATGAGCAGTTCTTC
TRBJ2-2,TRBD2,-,TRBV6-5,CASSYSFGRTTGELFF,TGTGCCAGCAGTTACTCGTTCGGGAGGACCACCGGGGAGCTGTTTTTT
TRBJ2-1,-,once,TRBV19,CASSIRVNEQFF,TGTGCCAGTAGTATTCGGGTAAATGAGCAGTTCTTC
TRBJ2-5,TRBD1,-,TRBV29-1,CSVEMGTGGEGTQYF,TGCAGCGTTGAAATGGGGACAGGGGGCGAAGGGACCCAGTACTTC
TRBJ2-7,TRBD1,-,TRBV28,CASSTRAPRQGKSYEQYF,TGTGCCAGCAGCACGCGAGCCCCCAGACAGGGTAAATCCTACGAGCAGTACTTC
TRBJ2-7,-,-,TRBV7-2,CASSLYQDSYEQYF,TGTGCCAGCAGCTTATATCAGGACTCCTACGAGCAGTACTTC
TRBJ1-4,-,-,TRBV6-1,CASKGPLVKLFF,TGTGCCAGCAAAGGACCACTTGTAAAACTGTTTTTT
TRBJ1-3,TRBD1,-,TRBV9,CASSTQPTGGLGNTIYF,TGTGCCAGCAGCACGCAGCCGACAGGGGGTCTTGGAAACACCATATATTTT
TRBJ2-3,-,once,TRBV18,CASSPSRSTDTQYF,TGTGCCAGCTCACCGTCCAGGAGCACAGATACGCAGTATTTT
TRBJ1-2,-,-,TRBV6-5,CASSPREGVFGGYTF,TGTGCCAGCAGTCCCCGGGAGGGCGTGTTCGGGGGCTACACCTTC
TRBJ1-3,-,-,TRBV5-1,CASSLDGSSGNTIYF,TGCGCCAGCAGCTTGGACGGCAGCTCTGGAAACACCATATATTTT
TRBJ2-1,-,-,TRBV10-1,CASSEQTNSAHSEQFF,TGCGCCAGCAGCGAACAAACGAACTCTGCCCACTCGGAGCAGTTCTTC
TRBJ1-3,-,-,TRBV5-1,CASSLAGPGNTIYF,TGCGCCAGCAGCTTGGCAGGCCCTGGAAACACCATATATTTT
TRBJ2-7,TRBD2,-,TRBV27,CASSLFGRAAEQYF,TGTGCCAGCAGTTTATTTGGGAGGGCCGCCGAGCAGTACTTC
TRBJ1-3,-,-,TRBV27,CASSPLGTLSGNTIYF,TGTGCCAGCAGTCCCCTCGGGACTCTATCTGGAAACACCATATATTTT
TRBJ2-5,-,-,TRBV4-1,CASSQDPGQQETQYF,TGCGCCAGCAGCCAAGATCCCGGGCAACAAGAGACCCAGTACTTC
TRBJ2-7,-,-,TRBV27,CASSLSGAAGIEQYF,TGTGCCAGCAGTTTATCGGGGGCAGCAGGGATCGAGCAGTACTTC
TRBJ2-1,TRBD2,once,TRBV9,CASSVGGLGSYNEQFF,TGTGCCAGCAGCGTAGGGGGACTAGGGTCCTACAATGAGCAGTTCTTC
TRBJ2-5,-,-,TRBV6-6,CASSYSGGPVQETQYF,TGTGCCAGCAGTTACTCGGGGGGTCCGGTCCAAGAGACCCAGTACTTC
TRBJ2-3,TRBD1,-,TRBV5-1,CASSETGGPDTQYF,TGCGCCAGCTCCGAGACAGGGGGCCCAGATACGCAGTATTTT
TRBJ2-3,-,once,TRBV7-3,CASSLTNTGTDTQYF,TGTGCCAGCAGCTTAACCAACACGGGAACAGATACGCAGTATTTT
TRBJ2-2,-,-,TRBV7-3,CASSPRATGELFF,TGTGCCAGCAGCCCCAGGGCCACCGGGGAGCTGTTTTTT
TRBJ2-1,-,-,TRBV5-1,CASSITGGAAYNEQFF,TGCGCCAGCAGCATAACCGGAGGCGCTGCCTACAATGAGCAGTTCTTC
TRBJ2-7,-,-,TRBV5-1,CASSPGPSSYEQYF,TGCGCCAGCAGCCCGGGACCCAGCTCCTACGAGCAGTACTTC
TRBJ2-3,TRBD2,-,TRBV13,CASSRPRGGGAPDTQYF,TGTGCCAGCAGCCGCCCGAGGGGCGGGGGGGCCCCGGATACGCAGTATTTT
TRBJ2-1,TRBD2,-,TRBV4-1,CASSQAASGGSYNEQFF,TGCGCCAGCAGCCAAGCGGCTAGCGGGGGGTCCTACAATGAGCAGTTCTTC
TRBJ1-4,-,-,TRBV27,CASSLAPGIREKLFF,TGTGCCAGCAGTTTAGCCCCCGGGATCCGTGAAAAACTGTTTTTT
TRBJ1-2,TRBD1,-,TRBV5-3,CARSLETGGANGYTF,TGTGCCAGAAGCTTGGAGACAGGGGGCGCGAATGGCTACACCTTC
TRBJ2-3,-,-,TRBV5-1,CASSLAARGPDTQYF,TGCGCCAGCAGCTTGGCTGCCCGGGGACCAGATACGCAGTATTTT
TRBJ2-3,-,-,TRBV2,CASSARFTDTQYF,TGTGCCAGCAGTGCACGCTTCACAGATACGCAGTATTTT
TRBJ2-1,-,-,TRBV4-1,CASSLAYWDNEQFF,TGCGCCAGCAGCCTAGCGTATTGGGACAATGAGCAGTTCTTC
TRBJ1-3,-,-,TRBV4-2,CASSGAGVNTIYF,TGTGCCAGCAGCGGGGCAGGGGTGAACACCATATATTTT
TRBJ1-1,TRBD1,-,TRBV6-4,CASSIDRDTEAFF,TGTGCCAGCAGCATAGACAGGGACACTGAAGCTTTCTTT
TRBJ2-7,TRBD1,-,TRBV7-2,CASSFNRGYEQYF,TGTGCCAGCAGCTTTAACAGGGGCTACGAGCAGTACTTC
TRBJ1-2,-,-,TRBV6-5,CASTPGPDSGYTF,TGTGCCAGCACCCCAGGGCCCGACTCTGGCTACACCTTC
TRBJ2-1,TRBD2,-,TRBV7-8,CASSLDFGLAGVFEQFF,TGTGCCAGCAGCTTAGATTTCGGGCTAGCGGGAGTGTTTGAGCAGTTCTTC